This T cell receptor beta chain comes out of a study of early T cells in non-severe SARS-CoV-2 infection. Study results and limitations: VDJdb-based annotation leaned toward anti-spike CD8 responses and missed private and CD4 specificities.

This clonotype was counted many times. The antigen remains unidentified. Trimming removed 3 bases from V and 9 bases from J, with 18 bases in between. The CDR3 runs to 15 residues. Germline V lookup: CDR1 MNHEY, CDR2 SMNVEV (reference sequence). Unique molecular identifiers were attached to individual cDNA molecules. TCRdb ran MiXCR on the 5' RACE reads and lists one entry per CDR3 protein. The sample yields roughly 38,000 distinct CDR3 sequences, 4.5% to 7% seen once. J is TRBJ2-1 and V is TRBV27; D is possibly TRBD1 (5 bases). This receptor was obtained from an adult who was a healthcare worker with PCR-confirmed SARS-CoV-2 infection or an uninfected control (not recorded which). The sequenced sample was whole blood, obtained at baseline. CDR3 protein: CASSLLGANPGEQFF. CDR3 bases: TGTGCCAGCAGTTTGTTAGGGGCCAATCCCGGTGAGCAGTTCTTC.